There are a few counts of the clone carrying this T cell receptor (beta chain). What it recognizes is unknown. The sample belongs to a study of T-cell reconstitution after alpha-beta-depleted transplantation in children. Study results and caveats: T-cell numbers and diversity, one year after transplant, stemmed largely from T cells that were newly produced.

For TCRbeta, the library was prepared with unique molecular identifiers. TCRdb re-called the PCR reads through MiXCR, storing one row per CDR3 protein. The sample lists under 250,000 distinct CDR3 sequences, more than 20% seen once, with roughly 5% in the top ten. This CDR3 comprises 13 residues. Trimming pared 6 bases from V and 0 bases from J, leaving 8 bases between. The germline CDR1 and CDR2 sequences are DFQATT and SNEGSKA (reference sequence). The source was PBMCs, mostly from graft donor cells, collected 360 days after TCRalphabeta/CD19-depleted stem cell transplant. This TCR came from a female patient between 2 and 10 years old who had a stem cell transplant for congenital amegakaryocytic thrombocytopenia, so the T cells may come from the graft donor. The chain employs TRBV20-1 and TRBJ1-4, with a possible D match to TRBD1 (5 bases). The CDR3 sequence is CSARDATNEKLFF. The CDR3 DNA follows: TGCAGTGCAAGGGACGCAACTAATGAAAAACTGTTTTTT.